The present T cell receptor beta chain was sequenced within a study of identical twins. Study outcomes and limitations: Rather than following the same donors, the conclusions depended on cross-sectional statistical analysis. Partly confounded zero-insertion analyses could result from invariant MAIT and iNKT cells. There was more out-of-frame TCR alpha sharing in monozygotic twins than models estimated.

All donors comprised healthy Caucasians. Remarks on this clonotype: Its specificity is unknown.

This CDR3 has 17 residues. Germline assignment: CDR1 WSHSY and CDR2 SAAADI. Trimming cost V 4 bases and J 4 bases; bases outside gene matches: 14. TCRdb reprocessed the 5' RACE reads via MiXCR and lists one record per CDR3 protein. The table records about 220,000 distinct CDR3 sequences, more than 6.5% of them present only once. The sample also formed part of further work on yellow fever vaccine responses in identical twins.

The TCR originated in a woman aged 18-29 years in good health. Sequencing used memory (CD45RO+) T cells sorted from blood. The chain combines TRBV10-2 with TRBJ2-7; 9 bases align to TRBD2. The CDR3 reads CASSVASGRRGGYEQYF. As DNA, the CDR3 is TGCGCCAGCAGTGTGGCTAGCGGACGGCGGGGGGGTTACGAGCAGTACTTC.